This T cell receptor (beta chain) was recovered during a study of cytomegalovirus exposure and HLA in healthy donors. Turning to the study itself: The same platform was used for the roughly 130 validation repertoires and the roughly 670 first-cohort repertoires, a later analysis reported. Study-level findings and limits: For most TCR sequences rarity was the rule, although some public TCRs occurred in many donors.

V shed 5 bases and J 4 bases; nucleotides not matched to a gene: 9. The CDR3 is 16 residues long. Germline V CDR1 and CDR2: SGHAT, FQNNGV. Details on this clone: Its antigen is unidentified.

Clones were sequenced by immunoSEQ multiplex PCR, and TCRdb holds only the in-frame ones, with some missing. This sample has 200,000 to 250,000 clones, with more than 75% found just once. This sequence joins TRBV11-2 and TRBJ2-1; 9 bases line up with TRBD2. Sequenced sample: PBMCs. This sequence originates from a woman between 18 and 29 years old in good health and CMV-seropositive. CDR3 nucleotides: TGTGCCAGCAGCCTCTTCCTAGCGGGACCGTACAATGAGCAGTTCTTC. Its translation is CASSLFLAGPYNEQFF.